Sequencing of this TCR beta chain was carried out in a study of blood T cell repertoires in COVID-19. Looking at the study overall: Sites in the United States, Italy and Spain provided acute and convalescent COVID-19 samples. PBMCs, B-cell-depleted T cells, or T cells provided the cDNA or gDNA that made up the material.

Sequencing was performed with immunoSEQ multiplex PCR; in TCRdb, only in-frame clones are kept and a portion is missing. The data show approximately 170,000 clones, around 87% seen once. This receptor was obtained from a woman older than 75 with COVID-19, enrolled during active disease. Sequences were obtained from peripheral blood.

This CDR3 is CASSSGWTSGTDTQYF. The CDR3 region has the DNA TGTGCCAGCAGTAGTGGCTGGACTAGCGGGACAGATACGCAGTATTTT. The genes are TRBV28 and TRBJ2-3, with TRBD2 matching 11 bases. The CDR3 is 16 residues long. From germline, CDR1 is MDHEN and CDR2 SYDVKM. The V gene end was trimmed by 5 bases and the J gene end by 3 bases; junction bases not matched to a gene: 7.